This section outlines one T cell receptor beta chain sequence together with its context. Authors' analysis steps: Reference gene primer amplification in the assay estimated nucleated cell counts. Clones were read by immunoSEQ multiplex PCR, and TCRdb kept only the in-frame ones, dropping some. For V, J and clone size, that table is used; D and trimming come from the DNA. The table shows some 270,000 clones, with about 85% occurring only once. The sample comes from a study of blood T cell repertoires in COVID-19. Study summary: T cells, B-cell-depleted T cells, or PBMCs supplied cDNA or gDNA.

The CDR3 extends over 14 amino acids. Looked up from germline, CDR1 is LNHNV and CDR2 is YYDKDF (reference sequence). The V segment lost 5 bases and the J segment 2 bases; nucleotides outside the gene matches: 2. Categorization into cohorts depended on clinical history that participants reported. Contact with a PCR-confirmed or clinician-diagnosed COVID-19 case occurred within 2 weeks of entry. The specimen sequenced was PBMCs or T cells enriched from blood (not recorded which). This clonotype was sampled from a woman aged 45 to 65 who had been exposed to COVID-19. The V and J genes are TRBV15 and TRBJ1-3; 8 nucleotides line up with TRBD1. The CDR3 spells CATSPGGPGNTIYF. The CDR3 bases are TGTGCCACCAGCCCAGGGGGCCCTGGAAACACCATATATTTT.